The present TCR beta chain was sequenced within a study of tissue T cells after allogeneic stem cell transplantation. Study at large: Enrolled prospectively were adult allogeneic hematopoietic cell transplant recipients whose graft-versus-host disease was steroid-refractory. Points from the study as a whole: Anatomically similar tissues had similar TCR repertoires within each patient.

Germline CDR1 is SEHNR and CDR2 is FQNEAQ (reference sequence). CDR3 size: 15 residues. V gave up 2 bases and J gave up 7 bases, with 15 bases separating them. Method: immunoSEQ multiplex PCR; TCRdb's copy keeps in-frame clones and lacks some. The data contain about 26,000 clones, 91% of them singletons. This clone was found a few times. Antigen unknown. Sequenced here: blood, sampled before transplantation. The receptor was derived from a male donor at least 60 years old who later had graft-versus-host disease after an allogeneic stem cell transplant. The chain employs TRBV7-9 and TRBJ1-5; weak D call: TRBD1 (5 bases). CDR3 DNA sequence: TGTGCCAGCAGCTTAAATCAGGGCAAGGGGCAGCCCCAGCATTTT. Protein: CASSLNQGKGQPQHF.